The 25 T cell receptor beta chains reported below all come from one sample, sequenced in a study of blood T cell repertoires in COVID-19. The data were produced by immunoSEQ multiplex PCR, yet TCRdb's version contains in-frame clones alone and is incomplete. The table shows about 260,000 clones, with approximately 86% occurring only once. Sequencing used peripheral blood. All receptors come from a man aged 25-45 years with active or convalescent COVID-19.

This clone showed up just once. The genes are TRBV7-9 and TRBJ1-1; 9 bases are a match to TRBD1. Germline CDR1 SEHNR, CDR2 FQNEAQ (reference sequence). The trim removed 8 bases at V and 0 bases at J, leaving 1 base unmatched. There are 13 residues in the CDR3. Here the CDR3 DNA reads TGTGCCAGCGGGACAGGGCTGAACACTGAAGCTTTCTTT. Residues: CASGTGLNTEAFF.

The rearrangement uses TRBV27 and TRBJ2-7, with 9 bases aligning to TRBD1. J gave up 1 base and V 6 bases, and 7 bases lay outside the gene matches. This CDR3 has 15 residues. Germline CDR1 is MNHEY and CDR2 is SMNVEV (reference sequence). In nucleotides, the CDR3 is TGTGCCAGCAGCTTCGCCGGGACAGGGTCCTACGAGCAGTACTTC. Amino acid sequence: CASSFAGTGSYEQYF.

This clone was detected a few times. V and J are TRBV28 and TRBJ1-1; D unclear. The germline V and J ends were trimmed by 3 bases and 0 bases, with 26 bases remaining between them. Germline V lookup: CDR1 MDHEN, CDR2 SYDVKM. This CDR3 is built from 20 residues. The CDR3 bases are TGTGCCAGCAGTTTTCTCGGCGGGTGGAGGGAAGGCCAAATGAACACTGAAGCTTTCTTT. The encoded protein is CASSFLGGWREGQMNTEAFF.

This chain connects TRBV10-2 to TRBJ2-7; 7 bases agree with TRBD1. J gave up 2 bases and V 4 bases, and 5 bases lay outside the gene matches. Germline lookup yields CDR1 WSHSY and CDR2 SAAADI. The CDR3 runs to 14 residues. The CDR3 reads CASSGWTGAYEQYF. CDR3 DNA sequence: TGCGCCAGCAGTGGATGGACAGGCGCCTACGAGCAGTACTTC.

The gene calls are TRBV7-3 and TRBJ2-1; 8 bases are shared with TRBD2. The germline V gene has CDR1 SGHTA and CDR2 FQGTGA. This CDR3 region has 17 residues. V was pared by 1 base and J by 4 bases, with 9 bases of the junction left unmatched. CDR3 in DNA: TGTGCCAGCAGCTTAATCCCCGGGGGGGGACCTTACAATGAGCAGTTCTTC. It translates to CASSLIPGGGPYNEQFF. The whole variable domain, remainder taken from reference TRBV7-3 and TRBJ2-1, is GAGVSQTPSNKVTEKGKYVELRCDPISGHTALYWYRQSLGQGPEFLIYFQGTGAADDSGLPNDRFFAVRPEGSVSTLKIQRTERGDSAVYLCASSLIPGGGPYNEQFFGPGTRLTVL.

The CDR3 loop reads CASSYGTSGYNEQFF. CDR3 bases: TGTGCCAGCAGCTACGGGACTAGCGGGTACAATGAGCAGTTCTTC. The chain uses TRBV7-3 and TRBJ2-1; TRBD2 matches at 12 bases. The germline CDR1 and CDR2 sequences are SGHTA and FQGTGA. After removal of 4 bases from V and 4 bases from J, the junction contained 2 bases not matched to a gene. The CDR3 contains 15 residues.

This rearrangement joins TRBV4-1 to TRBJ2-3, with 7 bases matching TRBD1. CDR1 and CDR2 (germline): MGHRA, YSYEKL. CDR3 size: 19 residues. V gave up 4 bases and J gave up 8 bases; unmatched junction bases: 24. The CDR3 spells CASSLRPPGQVRYESTQYF. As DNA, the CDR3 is TGCGCCAGCAGCCTAAGACCCCCCGGACAGGTTCGGTACGAATCTACGCAGTATTTT.

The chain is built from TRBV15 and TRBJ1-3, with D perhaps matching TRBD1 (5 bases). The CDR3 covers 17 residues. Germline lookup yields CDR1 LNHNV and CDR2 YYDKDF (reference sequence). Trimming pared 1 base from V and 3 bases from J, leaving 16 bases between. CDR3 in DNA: TGTGCCACCAGCAGAGTTGGAGGGGCCTTTGGTGGAAACACCATATATTTT. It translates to CATSRVGGAFGGNTIYF.

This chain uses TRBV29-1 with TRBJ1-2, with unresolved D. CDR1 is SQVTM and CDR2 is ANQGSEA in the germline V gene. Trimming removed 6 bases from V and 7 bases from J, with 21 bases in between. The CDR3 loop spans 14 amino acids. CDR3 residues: CSVPDRQGRSGYTF. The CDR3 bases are TGCAGCGTACCCGACCGGCAAGGGAGGTCTGGCTACACCTTC.

The CDR3 sequence: CASSPGTGFNEQFF. CDR3 nucleotides: TGTGCCAGCTCACCCGGGACAGGGTTCAATGAGCAGTTCTTC. V and J are TRBV18 and TRBJ2-1, with 9 positions matching TRBD1. J lost 6 bases, V lost 3 bases, and 3 bases had no gene match. In germline, CDR1 is KGHSH, CDR2 LQKENI. This CDR3 contains 14 residues.

The CDR3 DNA is TGTGCCAGTAGTCTGTCGAGGGGGAACTATGGCTACACCTTC. The encoded protein is CASSLSRGNYGYTF. The chain is built from TRBV19 and TRBJ1-2, with D perhaps matching TRBD1 (6 bases). The germline CDR1 and CDR2 sequences are LNHDA and SQIVND (reference sequence). V was clipped by 5 bases and J by 2 bases, with 12 bases between them. The CDR3 runs 14 residues.

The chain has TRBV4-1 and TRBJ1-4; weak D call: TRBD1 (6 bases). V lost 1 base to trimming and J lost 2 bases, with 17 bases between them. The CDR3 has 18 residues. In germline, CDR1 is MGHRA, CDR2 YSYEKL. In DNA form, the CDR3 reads TGCGCCAGCAGCCAAGGCCGGCCTAGGACAGCCACTAATGAAAAACTGTTTTTT. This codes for CASSQGRPRTATNEKLFF.

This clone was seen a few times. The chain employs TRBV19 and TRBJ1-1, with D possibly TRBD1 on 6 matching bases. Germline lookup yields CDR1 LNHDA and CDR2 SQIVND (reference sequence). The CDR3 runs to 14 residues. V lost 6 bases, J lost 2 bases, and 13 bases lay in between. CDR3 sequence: CASRLDRRNTEAFF. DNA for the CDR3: TGTGCCAGTAGACTTGACAGGAGAAACACTGAAGCTTTCTTT.

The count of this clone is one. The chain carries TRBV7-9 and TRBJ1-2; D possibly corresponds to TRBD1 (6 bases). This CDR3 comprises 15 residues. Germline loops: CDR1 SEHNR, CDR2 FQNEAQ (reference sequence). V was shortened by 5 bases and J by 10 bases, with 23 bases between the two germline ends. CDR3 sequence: CASSTTDPTQGHYTF. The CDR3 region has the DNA TGTGCCAGCAGCACAACAGATCCCACACAGGGACACTACACCTTC.

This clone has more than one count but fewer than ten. CDR3 protein: CASSESPRLAGANNEQFF. CDR3 nucleotides: TGCGCCAGCAGTGAGTCGCCCCGGCTAGCGGGGGCAAACAATGAGCAGTTCTTC. The V gene is TRBV10-1, the J gene TRBJ2-1; 10 bases map to TRBD2. Trimming removed 0 bases from V and 5 bases from J; junction bases left unmatched: 10. Looked up from germline, CDR1 is WNHNN and CDR2 is SYGVQD (reference sequence). This CDR3 has 18 amino acids.

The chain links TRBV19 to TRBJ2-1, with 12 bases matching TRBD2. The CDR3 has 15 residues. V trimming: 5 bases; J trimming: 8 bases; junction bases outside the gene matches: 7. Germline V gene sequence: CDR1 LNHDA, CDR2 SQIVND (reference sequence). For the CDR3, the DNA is TGTGCCAGTAGTCCCAGGACTAGCGGGGCCTATGAGCAGTTCTTC. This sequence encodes CASSPRTSGAYEQFF. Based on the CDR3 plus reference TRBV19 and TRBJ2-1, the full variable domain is DGGITQSPKYLFRKEGQNVTLSCEQNLNHDAMYWYRQDPGQGLRLIYYSQIVNDFQKGDIAEGYSVSREKKESFPLTVTSAQKNPTAFYLCASSPRTSGAYEQFFGPGTRLTVL.

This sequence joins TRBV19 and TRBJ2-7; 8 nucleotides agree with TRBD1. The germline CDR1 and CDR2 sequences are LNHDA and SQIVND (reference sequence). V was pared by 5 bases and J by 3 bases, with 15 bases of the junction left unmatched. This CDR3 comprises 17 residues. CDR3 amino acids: CASSRQGAVKNLYEQYF. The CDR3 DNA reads TGTGCCAGTAGTCGCCAGGGGGCGGTGAAAAATCTCTACGAGCAGTACTTC.

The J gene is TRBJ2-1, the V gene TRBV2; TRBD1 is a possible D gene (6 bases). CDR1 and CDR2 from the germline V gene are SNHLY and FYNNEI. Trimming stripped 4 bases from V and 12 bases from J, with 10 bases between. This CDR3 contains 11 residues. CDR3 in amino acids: CASSVGGGQFF. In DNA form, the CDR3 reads TGTGCCAGCAGTGTAGGGGGTGGGCAGTTCTTC.

The CDR3 sequence: CASSYSDSIANYGYTF. Here the CDR3 DNA reads TGTGCCAGCAGTTACTCCGACAGCATAGCTAACTATGGCTACACCTTC. The chain links TRBV6-5 to TRBJ1-2, with a weak D call TRBD1 (5 bases). There are 16 residues in the CDR3. The germline V gene encodes CDR1 MNHEY and CDR2 SVGAGI. With 0 bases removed from V and 0 bases from J, the gap between germline ends came to 11 bases.

The CDR3, as DNA: TGTGCCAGCAGCCAAGGTCCTAGCGTCTCAGAGACCCAGTACTTC. It yields the protein CASSQGPSVSETQYF. V and J are TRBV4-2 and TRBJ2-5; a weak D match, TRBD2 (6 bases). V gave up 1 base and J gave up 4 bases, with 13 bases separating them. The CDR3 totals 15 residues. Germline V lookup: CDR1 LGHNA, CDR2 YNFKEQ.

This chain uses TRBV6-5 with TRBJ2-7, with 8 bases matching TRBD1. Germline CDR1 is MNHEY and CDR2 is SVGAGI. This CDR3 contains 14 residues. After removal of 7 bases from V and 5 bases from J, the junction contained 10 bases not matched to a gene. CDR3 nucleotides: TGTGCCAGCAAAAAAGGACAGGGTCGACACGAGCAGTACTTC. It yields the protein CASKKGQGRHEQYF.

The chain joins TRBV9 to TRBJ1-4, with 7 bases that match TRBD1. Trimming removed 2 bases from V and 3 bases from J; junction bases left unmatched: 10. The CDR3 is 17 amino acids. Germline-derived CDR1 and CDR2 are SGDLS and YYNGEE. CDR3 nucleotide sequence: TGTGCCAGCAGCGTTGGGACAGCCGGAGGCCCTAATGAAAAACTGTTTTTT. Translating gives CASSVGTAGGPNEKLFF.

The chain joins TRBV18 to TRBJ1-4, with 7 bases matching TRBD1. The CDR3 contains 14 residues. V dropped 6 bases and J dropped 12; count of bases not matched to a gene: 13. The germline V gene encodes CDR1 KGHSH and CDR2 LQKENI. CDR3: CASSPRDDRVELFF. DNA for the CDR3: TGTGCCAGCTCGCCCCGAGACGACAGGGTTGAACTGTTTTTT.

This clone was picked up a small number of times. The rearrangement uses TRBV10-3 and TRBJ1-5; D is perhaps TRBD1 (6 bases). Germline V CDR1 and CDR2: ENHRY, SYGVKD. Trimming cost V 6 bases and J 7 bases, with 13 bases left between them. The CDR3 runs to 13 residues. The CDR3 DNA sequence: TGTGCCATCAGCCCACAGGGAGAACAGCCCCAGCATTTT. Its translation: CAISPQGEQPQHF.

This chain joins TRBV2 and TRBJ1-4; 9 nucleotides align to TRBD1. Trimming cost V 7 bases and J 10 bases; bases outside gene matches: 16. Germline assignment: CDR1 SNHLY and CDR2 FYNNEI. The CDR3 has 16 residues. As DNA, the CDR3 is TGTGCCAGCAAAAAGACAACCGGGACAGGGAGTGCAAAACTGTTTTTT. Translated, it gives CASKKTTGTGSAKLFF.